This T cell receptor beta chain was sequenced in a study of response to subunit inactivated influenza vaccine. A remark on this clonotype: Its antigen is unknown.

Study conclusions and caveats: Each seasonal influenza vaccination recruits few new T cells, the authors suggested.

Each CDR3 protein is one row after TCRdb ran MiXCR on the RT-PCR reads. The top ten hold about 12% of the sample, which has about half a million distinct CDR3 sequences, roughly 9.8% seen once. The CDR3 consists of 16 residues. Trimming cost V 6 bases and J 2 bases; bases outside gene matches: 8. The chain uses TRBV12-3 or TRBV12-4 and TRBJ2-3, with 10 bases identical to TRBD2. The sequence derives from a man aged 45 to 65 who received an inactivated influenza vaccine. Specimen: PBMCs from blood, collected roughly 6 weeks after vaccination. CDR3 loop: CASSLTSGINTDTQYF. Written as DNA, the CDR3 is TGTGCCAGCAGCCTTACTAGCGGGATCAACACAGATACGCAGTATTTT.